What follows describes a single TCR beta chain. The sample comes from a study of OX40 agonist ivuxolimab in advanced cancers. Repertoires were generated with immunoSEQ multiplex PCR, while TCRdb's copy carries only in-frame clones and drops some. The sample includes around 76,000 clones, 84% of them seen just once. The receptor was isolated from an adult with an advanced solid tumor such as melanoma, head and neck, liver or kidney cancer. The specimen was CD4+ or CD8+ T cells sorted from blood, collected in a trial of the OX40 agonist ivuxolimab.

Written as DNA, the CDR3 is TGTGCCAGCAGCCCCAGGGGGAGCTCCTATAATTCACCCCTCCACTTT. Protein sequence: CASSPRGSSYNSPLHF. V gene TRBV6-6 combines with J gene TRBJ1-6, with 7 nucleotides matching TRBD1. There are 16 residues in the CDR3. Germline CDR1 and CDR2: MNHNY and SVGAGI (reference sequence). J gave up 0 bases and V 6 bases, and 5 bases lay outside the gene matches.